This TCR beta chain originates from a study of shared clonotypes between healthy human individuals (dated by TCRdb to 2018 to 2020). Turning to the overall study: The cohort included a few men and a couple of women between 18 and 49 years of age. For each donor, CD4 naive and CD4 memory were each run on three plates, CD8 naive on two plates, and CD8 memory on one plate. Blood TCR repertoires of roughly 5 healthy adults were deeply sequenced to estimate repertoire size and the extent of clonotype sharing between individuals. Different laboratories and diverse techniques were used to prepare libraries and sequence TCR repertoires, to increase sequencing depth and limit assay-specific biases. Between about 0.8 and 9 billion PBMCs per donor were obtained by leukapheresis. Points the paper makes about the study in general: Pairwise subsampling indicated that sequencing depth was expected to affect the degree of clonotype sharing among donors. Rarefaction of sorted-subset datasets indicated incomplete sequencing despite the large sequencing depth. Because the study included only a small number of donors, the genetic and exposure-history diversity represented was limited. Estimated clonotype richness was generally larger for naive than for memory subsets. Around 5.4% of naive CD4, 3.5% of naive CD8, approximately 2% of memory CD4, and around 0.4% of memory CD8 clonotypes were shared across several donors. Compared with non-shared clonotypes, clonotypes shared by all four sorted-subset donors had higher generation probabilities. Sampling was restricted to blood, and TCR repertoires in tissues likely differ from the TCR repertoires found in blood.

The donors were healthy, HIV-negative adults who had no recently reported acute infections or vaccinations. Only Caucasian adults living in Nashville, Tennessee, USA were represented among the donors. CD4+ T cells were enriched through magnetic negative selection, after which naive cells were positively selected on CD45RA and the remaining negative fraction served as the memory subset. Blood was obtained by leukapheresis, after which PBMCs were separated by Ficoll-Histopaque density gradient centrifugation and cryopreserved in liquid nitrogen vapor phase. Purity and quantity of every magnetically sorted T cell population were checked by analytical flow cytometry. Genomic DNA was isolated from each sorted fraction and quantified by UV absorbance on a Nanodrop 2000c. Trimming at the junction amounts to 3 bases on V and 5 bases on J, and the germline ends lie 10 bases apart. Based on the germline V gene, the CDR1 and CDR2 sequences are MDHEN and SYDVKM. Including cysteine and phenylalanine, the CDR3 has 14 amino acids. This entry keeps only the CDR3 DNA: 42 bases, framed from base 1.

About this clone: The specificity of this receptor is unknown. Base qualities were left out, and no much larger clone turns up one base away.

Using the deep immunoSEQ assay, TCR CDR3 regions were amplified from genomic DNA by multiplex PCR. Extracted genomic DNA from each cell subset was distributed evenly across all wells of several immunoSEQ 96-well plates, and each plate was treated as a replicate. For sorted subsets, approximately 200 ng of genomic DNA, equivalent to 25,000 to 35,000 T cell genomes, went into each replicate PCR. Purified libraries were measured with a Qubit 3.0 fluorometer, size-checked on a Bioanalyzer 2100, and measured again with the KAPA Library Quantification kit. Every immunoSEQ 96-well plate was sequenced on a separate single-read 150-cycle Illumina NextSeq 550 flow cell. The authors' pipeline ran thus. Because only junctional sequences without quality scores were contained in the immunoSEQ output, filtering matching that applied to full-length reads could not be performed. To assign V/J genes and CDR3, sequences were annotated using PyIR, a Python wrapper for IgBLAST v1.9, with IMGT germline references. Reads were filtered out if the reads had weak V/J assignments (E-value above 1e-6), no CDR3, stop codons, out-of-frame junctions, or ambiguous translated residues. V3J clonotypes were defined as sequences sharing the same inferred V gene, J gene, and CDR3 amino acid sequence. Percentage overlap between repertoires was calculated by dividing the number of shared unique clonotypes by the size of the smaller repertoire. Richness of each repertoire was evaluated using RTK rarefaction, the Chao1 estimator, and Recon v2.1 estimates of unobserved clonotypes. Generation probabilities were computed with OLGA for all TCRbeta clonotypes obtained by the gDNA method from a few donors. TCRdb took over this immuneACCESS table, retaining in-frame rearrangements with V and J assigned. Such tables are incomplete; in checked studies, under half of the missing clones stem from an unresolved V gene, and the remainder is unexplained. The V and J calls and clone size were taken over from that table, and D and trimming were inferred from the DNA. Here the sample has about 2.3 million clones; about nine tenths occur a single time. The ten largest clones represent about 0.36% of the sample.

This receptor was obtained from a man younger than 35 in good health. Some clones in this sample may be carry-over from other donors' samples. The chain couples TRBV28 to TRBJ1-4, with the D gene too uncertain to name. The sample was naive CD4+ T cells from PBMCs. The sample's cell subset or site label, decoded: CD45RA+ positively selected. This receptor has the CDR3 CASSLTQINEKLFF. The sequence in DNA is TGTGCCAGCAGTTTGACCCAGATCAATGAAAAACTGTTTTTT.